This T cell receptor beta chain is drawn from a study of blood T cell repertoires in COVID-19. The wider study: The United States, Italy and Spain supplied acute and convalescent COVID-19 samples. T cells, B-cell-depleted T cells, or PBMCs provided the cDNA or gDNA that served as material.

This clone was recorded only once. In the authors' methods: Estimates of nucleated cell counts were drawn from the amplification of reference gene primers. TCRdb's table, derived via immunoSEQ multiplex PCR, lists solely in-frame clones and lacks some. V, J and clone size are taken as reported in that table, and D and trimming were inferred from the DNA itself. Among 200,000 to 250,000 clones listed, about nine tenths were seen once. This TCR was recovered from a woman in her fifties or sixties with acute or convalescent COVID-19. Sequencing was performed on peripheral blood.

In nucleotides, the CDR3 is TGTGCCAGCACGGGACTAGGGCAAAATGAGCAGTTCTTC. It is translated as CASTGLGQNEQFF. The rearrangement links TRBV6-6 to TRBJ2-1; TRBD2 agrees at 8 bases. This CDR3 spans 13 amino acids. The V and J ends lost 7 bases and 7 bases, in that order; junction bases with no gene match: 6. Per the germline V gene, CDR1 is MNHNY and CDR2 is SVGAGI (reference sequence).